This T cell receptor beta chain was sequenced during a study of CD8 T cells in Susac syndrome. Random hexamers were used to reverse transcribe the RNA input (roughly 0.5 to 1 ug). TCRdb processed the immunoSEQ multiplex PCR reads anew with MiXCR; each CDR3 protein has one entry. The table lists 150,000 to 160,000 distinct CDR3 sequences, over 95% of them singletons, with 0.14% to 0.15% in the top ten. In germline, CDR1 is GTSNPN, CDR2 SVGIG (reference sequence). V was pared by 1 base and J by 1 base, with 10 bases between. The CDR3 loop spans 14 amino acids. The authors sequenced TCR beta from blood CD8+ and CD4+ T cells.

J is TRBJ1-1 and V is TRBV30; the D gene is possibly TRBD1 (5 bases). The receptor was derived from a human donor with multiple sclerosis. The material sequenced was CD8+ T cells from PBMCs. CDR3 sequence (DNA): TGTGCCTGGAGTGAGCGGGGGTGGAACACTGAAGCTTTCTTT. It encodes CAWSERGWNTEAFF.